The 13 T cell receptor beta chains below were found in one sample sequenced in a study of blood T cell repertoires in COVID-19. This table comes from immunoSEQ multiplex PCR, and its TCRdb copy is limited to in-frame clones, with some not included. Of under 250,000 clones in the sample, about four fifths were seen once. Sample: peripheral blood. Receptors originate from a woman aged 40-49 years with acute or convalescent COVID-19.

The CDR3 reads CASSLGSAGTPPLHF. The CDR3 nucleotides read TGTGCCAGCAGCTTAGGTTCGGCAGGAACCCCGCCCCTCCACTTT. V usage is TRBV11-2 and J usage is TRBJ1-6; no reliable D call. This CDR3 is built from 15 residues. CDR1 is SGHAT and CDR2 is FQNNGV in the germline V gene. V was clipped by 1 base and J by 13 bases, with 17 bases between them.

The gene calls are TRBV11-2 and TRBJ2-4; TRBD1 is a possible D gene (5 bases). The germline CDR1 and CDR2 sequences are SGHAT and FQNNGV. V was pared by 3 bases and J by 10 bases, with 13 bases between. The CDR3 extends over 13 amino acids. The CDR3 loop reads CASSFPPYRIQYF. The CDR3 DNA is TGTGCCAGCAGCTTCCCACCGTACAGGATTCAGTACTTC.

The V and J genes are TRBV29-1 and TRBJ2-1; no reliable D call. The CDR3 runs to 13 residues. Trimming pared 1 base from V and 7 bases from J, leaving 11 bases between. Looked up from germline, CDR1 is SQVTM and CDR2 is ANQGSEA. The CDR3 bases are TGCAGCGTTGAAGCGTCGCGTGCAAATGAGCAGTTCTTC. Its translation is CSVEASRANEQFF.

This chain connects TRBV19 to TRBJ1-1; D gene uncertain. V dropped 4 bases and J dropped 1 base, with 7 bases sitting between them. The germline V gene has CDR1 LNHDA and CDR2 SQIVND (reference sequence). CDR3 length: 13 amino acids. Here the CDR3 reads CASSTAKNTEAFF. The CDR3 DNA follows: TGTGCCAGTAGTACAGCGAAGAACACTGAAGCTTTCTTT. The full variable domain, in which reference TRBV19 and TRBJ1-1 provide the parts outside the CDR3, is DGGITQSPKYLFRKEGQNVTLSCEQNLNHDAMYWYRQDPGQGLRLIYYSQIVNDFQKGDIAEGYSVSREKKESFPLTVTSAQKNPTAFYLCASSTAKNTEAFFGQGTRLTVV.

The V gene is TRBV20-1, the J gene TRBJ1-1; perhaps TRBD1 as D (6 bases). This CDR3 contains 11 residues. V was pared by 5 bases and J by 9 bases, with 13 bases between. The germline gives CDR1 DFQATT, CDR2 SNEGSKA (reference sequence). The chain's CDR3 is CSAGEQGKAFF. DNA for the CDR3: TGCAGTGCTGGTGAACAGGGAAAAGCTTTCTTT.

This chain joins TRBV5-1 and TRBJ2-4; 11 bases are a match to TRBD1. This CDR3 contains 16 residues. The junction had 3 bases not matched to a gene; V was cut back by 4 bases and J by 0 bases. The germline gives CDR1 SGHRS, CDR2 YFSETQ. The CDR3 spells CASSTGTGGAKNIQYF. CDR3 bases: TGCGCCAGCAGCACCGGGACAGGGGGAGCCAAAAACATTCAGTACTTC.

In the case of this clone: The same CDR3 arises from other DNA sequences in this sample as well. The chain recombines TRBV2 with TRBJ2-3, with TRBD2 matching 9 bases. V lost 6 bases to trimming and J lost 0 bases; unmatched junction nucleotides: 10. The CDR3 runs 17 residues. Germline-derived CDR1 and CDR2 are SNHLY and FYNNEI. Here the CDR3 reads CASSAVVGTSSTDTQYF. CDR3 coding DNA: TGTGCCAGCAGCGCAGTGGTAGGGACTAGCAGCACAGATACGCAGTATTTT.

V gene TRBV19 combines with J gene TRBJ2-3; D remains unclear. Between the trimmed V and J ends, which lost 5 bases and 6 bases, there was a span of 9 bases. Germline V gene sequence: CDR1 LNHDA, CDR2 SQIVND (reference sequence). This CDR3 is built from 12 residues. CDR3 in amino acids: CASSPLMDTQYF. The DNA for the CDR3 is TGTGCCAGTAGTCCCCTTATGGATACGCAGTATTTT. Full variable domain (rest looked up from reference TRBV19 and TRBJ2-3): DGGITQSPKYLFRKEGQNVTLSCEQNLNHDAMYWYRQDPGQGLRLIYYSQIVNDFQKGDIAEGYSVSREKKESFPLTVTSAQKNPTAFYLCASSPLMDTQYFGPGTRLTVL.

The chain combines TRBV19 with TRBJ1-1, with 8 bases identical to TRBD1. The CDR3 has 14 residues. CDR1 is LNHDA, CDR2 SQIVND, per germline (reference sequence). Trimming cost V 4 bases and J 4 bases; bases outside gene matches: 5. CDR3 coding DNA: TGTGCCAGTAGTACCAGGGGGCAGGGCACTGAAGCTTTCTTT. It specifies CASSTRGQGTEAFF. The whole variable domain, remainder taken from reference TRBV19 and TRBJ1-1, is DGGITQSPKYLFRKEGQNVTLSCEQNLNHDAMYWYRQDPGQGLRLIYYSQIVNDFQKGDIAEGYSVSREKKESFPLTVTSAQKNPTAFYLCASSTRGQGTEAFFGQGTRLTVV.

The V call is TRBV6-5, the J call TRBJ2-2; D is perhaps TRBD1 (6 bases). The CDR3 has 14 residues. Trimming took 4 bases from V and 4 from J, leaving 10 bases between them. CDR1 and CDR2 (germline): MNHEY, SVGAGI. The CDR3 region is CASSLMGATGELFF. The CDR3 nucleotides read TGTGCCAGCAGTTTAATGGGGGCCACCGGGGAGCTGTTTTTT.

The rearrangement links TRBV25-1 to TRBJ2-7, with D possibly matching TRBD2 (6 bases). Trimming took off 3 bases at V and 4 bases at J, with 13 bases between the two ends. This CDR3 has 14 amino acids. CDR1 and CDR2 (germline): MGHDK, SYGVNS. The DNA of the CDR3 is TGTGCCAGCAGTGAGGCGGGGTATAGTTACGAGCAGTACTTC. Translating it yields CASSEAGYSYEQYF.

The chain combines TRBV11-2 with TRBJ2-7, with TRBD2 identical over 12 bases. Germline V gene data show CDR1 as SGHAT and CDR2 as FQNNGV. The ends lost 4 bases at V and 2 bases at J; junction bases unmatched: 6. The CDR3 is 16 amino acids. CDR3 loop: CASSSPGLAGPYEQYF. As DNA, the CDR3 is TGTGCCAGCAGCTCTCCGGGACTAGCGGGTCCCTACGAGCAGTACTTC.

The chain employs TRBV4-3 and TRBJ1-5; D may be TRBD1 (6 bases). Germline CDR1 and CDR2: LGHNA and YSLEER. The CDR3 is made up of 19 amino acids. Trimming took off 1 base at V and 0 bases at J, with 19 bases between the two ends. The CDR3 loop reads CASSQALWQGHHSNQPQHF. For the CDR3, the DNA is TGCGCCAGCAGCCAAGCCTTGTGGCAGGGACACCATAGCAATCAGCCCCAGCATTTT.